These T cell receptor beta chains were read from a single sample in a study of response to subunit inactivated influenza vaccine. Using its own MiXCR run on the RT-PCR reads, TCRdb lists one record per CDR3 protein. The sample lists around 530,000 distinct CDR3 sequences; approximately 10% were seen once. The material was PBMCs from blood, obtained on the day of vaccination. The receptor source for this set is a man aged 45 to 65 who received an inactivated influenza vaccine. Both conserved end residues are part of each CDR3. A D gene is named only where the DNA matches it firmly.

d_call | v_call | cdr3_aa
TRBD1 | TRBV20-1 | CSASPGTGGRQNYGYTF
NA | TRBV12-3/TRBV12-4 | CASSRQMNTEAFF
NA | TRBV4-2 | CASSQGSQKGNTIYF
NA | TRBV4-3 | CASSQDWGQETQYF
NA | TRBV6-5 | CASSYGWQSTGELFF
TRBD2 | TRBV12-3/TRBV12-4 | CASSAGLPGGENIQYF
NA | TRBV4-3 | CASSQVGGFGYTF
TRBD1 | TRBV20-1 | CSATGSATGGSYF
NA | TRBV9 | CASSVAPTGELFF
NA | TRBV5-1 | CASEQAPNTGELFF
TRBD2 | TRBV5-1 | CASSLWGAGAEDTQYF
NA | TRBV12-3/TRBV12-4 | CASSRHGRETQYF
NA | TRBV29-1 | CSVAVRTANYGYTF
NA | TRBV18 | CASSDGRQSSYNEQFF
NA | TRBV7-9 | CASTISGQNTGELFF
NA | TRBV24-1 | CATSPGTSQETQYF
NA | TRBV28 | CASSVGTPQVLTF
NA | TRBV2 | CASRTGTANQPNTEAFF
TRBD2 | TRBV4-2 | CASSQDLLAGAFYEQYF
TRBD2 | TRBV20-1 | CSARPGLAGADTQYF
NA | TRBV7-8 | CASSLSIHRVTEAFF
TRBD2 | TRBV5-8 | CASSPSGTSGHNEQFF
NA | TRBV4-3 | CASSQPGSLTEAFF
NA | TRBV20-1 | CSANFGGGQGWNEQYF
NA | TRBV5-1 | CASGFSDLADTQYF
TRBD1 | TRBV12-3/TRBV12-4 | CASSHRGIPSEQYF
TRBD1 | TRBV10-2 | CASGDRAAMNTEAFF
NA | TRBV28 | CATTSPWQEGNEQFF
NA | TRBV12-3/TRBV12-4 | CASSLSGRQYF
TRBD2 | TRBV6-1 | CASSPVAGGRTGELFF
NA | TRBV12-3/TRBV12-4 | CASSFGGYGYTF
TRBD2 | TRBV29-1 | CSVLLAGVSYNEQFF
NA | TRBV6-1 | CASSPVSFPYEQYF
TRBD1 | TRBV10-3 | CAISDYRDRYTDTQYF
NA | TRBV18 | CASSPNKNTEAFF
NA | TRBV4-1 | CASSQNQGRRLSINEQFF
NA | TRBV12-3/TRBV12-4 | CASSWATNEKLFF
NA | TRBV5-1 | CASSWDTTGELFF
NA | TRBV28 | CASYAPDQGGLGYTF
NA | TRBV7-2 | CASSWTASNKNIQYF
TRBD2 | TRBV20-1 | CSARSGNSYEQYF
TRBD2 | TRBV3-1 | CASSYGLAGAYEQYF
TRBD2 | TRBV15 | CATSRVAGATYEQYF
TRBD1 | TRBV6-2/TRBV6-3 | CASSLTGELGNTEAFF
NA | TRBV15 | CATSTTPAYEQYF
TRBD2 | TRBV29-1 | CSVGPGTSPRETQYF
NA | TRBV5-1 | CASSLEQAGTDTQYF
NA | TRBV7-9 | CASSSVFPSTDTQYF
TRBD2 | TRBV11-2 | CASSSHLAVVRGNEQFF
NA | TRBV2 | CASSALRSVGANVLTF
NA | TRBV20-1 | CSILRATDTQYF
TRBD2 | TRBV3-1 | CASSQATSGGPYSYEQYF
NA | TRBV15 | CATSRTDYEQYF
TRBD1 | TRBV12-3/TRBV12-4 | CASKTGAHSYEQYF